This T cell receptor beta chain was identified during a study of T cell responses to AZD1222 COVID-19 vaccine. Study-wide results and caveats: Elevations in Spike-specific TCR breadth and depth followed administration of two AZD1222 doses.

Sequencing used immunoSEQ multiplex PCR; TCRdb keeps in-frame clones, though not all of them. The data show some 120,000 clones, with around 88% seen just once and about 8.8% held by the top ten. A word on this clone: Its antigen is unknown.

V lost 8 bases to trimming and J lost 9 bases; unmatched junction nucleotides: 16. The CDR3 contains 16 residues. Germline V gene sequence: CDR1 SGHTA, CDR2 FQGNSA. This TCR was sampled from an adult in good health. The sequences come from peripheral blood, collected on day 0 of AZD1222 vaccination. The chain uses TRBV7-2 and TRBJ2-1; 10 bases are shared with TRBD2. The CDR3 here is CASRPRSGGASTEQFF. The CDR3 DNA follows: TGTGCCAGCCGGCCTCGGAGCGGGGGGGCTTCTACTGAGCAGTTCTTC. Full variable domain (remainder filled in from reference TRBV7-2 and TRBJ2-1): GAGVSQSPSNKVTEKGKDVELRCDPISGHTALYWYRQSLGQGLEFLIYFQGNSAPDKSGLPSDRFSAERTGGSVSTLTIQRTQQEDSAVYLCASRPRSGGASTEQFFGPGTRLTVL.